The entry below gives a single T cell receptor beta chain sequence along with its context. The antigen is undetermined. The data derive from a study of cytomegalovirus exposure and HLA in healthy donors. Overall study: From HLA-typed donors, an early data release held 70 million to 95 million unique TCRs. Findings and caveats of the study: One later analysis reportedly identified an Asian-associated ancestry cluster that showed fewer N-insertions than the roughly 600-donor mean. Being productive about 90% or about 30% of the time was typical of most TCR beta V segments in an earlier analysis.

This CDR3 comprises 12 residues. CDR1 is MNHEY, CDR2 SVGAGI, per germline. Trimming removed 6 bases from V and 4 bases from J, with 9 bases in between. PCR used 60 Vbeta primers and 13 Jbeta primers. Clones were sequenced by immunoSEQ multiplex PCR, and TCRdb holds only the in-frame ones, with some missing. The sample consists of about 160,000 clones, approximately 80% of them appearing once. The rearrangement uses TRBV6-5 and TRBJ2-5; D is undetermined. The sample was PBMCs. The sequence came from a woman between 45 and 65 years old in good health and CMV-seronegative. The DNA of the CDR3 is TGTGCCAGCAGCCCCCCCGGAGAGACCCAGTACTTC. Amino acids: CASSPPGETQYF.